The entry below describes one T cell receptor beta chain. The antigen it binds to is not known. No base quality information exists; no much larger clone differs at one position. The CDR3 numbers 13 residues from cysteine through phenylalanine. The sequence is cut down to CDR3 DNA, 39 bases in frame from base 1. TCR CDR3 regions were amplified from genomic DNA by multiplex PCR using the deep immunoSEQ assay. Extracted genomic DNA from each cell subset was spread evenly across all wells of several immunoSEQ 96-well plates, with each plate serving as a replicate. For unsorted PBMC, approximately 300 ng of genomic DNA, equivalent to around 33,000 T cell genomes, went into each replicate PCR. Ten immunoSEQ deep assay plates were used to sequence the unsorted PBMC genomic DNA. Purified libraries were quantified with a Qubit 3.0 fluorometer, sized on a Bioanalyzer 2100, and re-quantified with the KAPA Library Quantification kit. A separate single-read 150-cycle Illumina NextSeq 550 flow cell was used to sequence each immunoSEQ 96-well plate. On the study's bioinformatics: Because only junctional sequences without quality scores were contained in the immunoSEQ output, filtering matching that applied to full-length reads could not be performed. Sequences were annotated with PyIR, a Python wrapper for IgBLAST v1.9, and V/J genes and CDR3 were assigned using IMGT germline references. Any read was removed if the V/J assignment was weak (E-value above 1e-6), the CDR3 was missing, or the read contained stop codons, out-of-frame junctions, or ambiguous translated residues. V3J clonotypes were defined as sequences sharing the same inferred V gene, J gene, and CDR3 amino acid sequence. Percentage overlap between repertoires was computed as shared unique clonotypes divided by the size of the smaller repertoire. Richness of each repertoire was evaluated using RTK rarefaction, the Chao1 estimator, and Recon v2.1 estimates of unobserved clonotypes. TCRdb limited this immuneACCESS table to in-frame rearrangements with V and J called. A share of clones is missing; checked studies link under half to unresolved V genes, and the rest is unexplained. V and J calls and clone size are copied from that table; D and trimming were computed from the DNA. The sample table holds 450,000 to 500,000 clones, of which 79% were seen once. Approximately 12% of the sample is taken by the ten largest.

The donors were healthy, HIV-negative adults who had no recently reported acute infections or vaccinations. Only Caucasian adults living in Nashville, Tennessee, USA were represented among the donors. For unsorted samples, tens of millions of PBMCs were counted, and genomic DNA was extracted using the QIAamp DNA Blood Mini kit. Blood was obtained by leukapheresis, after which PBMCs were separated by Ficoll-Histopaque density gradient centrifugation and cryopreserved in liquid nitrogen vapor phase. This entry belongs to a study of shared clonotypes between healthy human individuals (TCRdb year 2020). For the wider study: A couple of women and a few men aged 18 to 49 years were included in the cohort. To increase sequencing depth and limit assay-specific biases, TCR repertoire library preparation and sequencing were carried out by different laboratories using diverse techniques. Between about 0.8 and 9 billion PBMCs per donor were obtained by leukapheresis. To estimate repertoire size and how much clonotypes are shared between individuals, the study performed deep sequencing of blood TCR repertoires from five healthy adults. What the authors observed across the whole study: Only blood was sampled, and tissue TCR repertoires likely differ from those in blood. The small number of donors limited the genetic and exposure-history diversity represented. Based on pairwise subsampling, the degree of clonotype sharing among donors was expected to be affected by sequencing depth.

The sequence was obtained from a middle-aged woman in good health. Some clones in this sample may be carry-over from other donors' samples. The chain employs TRBV12-2 and TRBJ2-1; TRBD2 was called by the table and not checked on the DNA. TRBV12-2 counts as a pseudogene. The sample taken for sequencing was PBMCs. The DNA sequence reads TGTGCAAGTCGCTTAGTATGCAAGCGAGAGCAGTTCTTC. The resulting protein is CASRLVCKREQFF.